Each of the 19 T cell receptor beta chains below was sequenced from the same sample in a study of blood T cell repertoires in COVID-19. This table comes from immunoSEQ multiplex PCR, and its TCRdb copy is limited to in-frame clones, with some not included. The repertoire holds roughly 90,000 clones, around 86% seen once, with over 4% in the top ten. Sequencing was performed on peripheral blood. Source of these receptors: a middle-aged man with acute or convalescent COVID-19.

This clone was counted once. The chain has TRBV5-8 and TRBJ1-5; D might be TRBD1 (5 bases). Trimming took off 4 bases at V and 6 bases at J, with 11 bases between the two ends. The CDR3 has 13 amino acids. Germline CDR1 is SGHTS and CDR2 is YDEGEE. The CDR3 DNA reads TGTGCCAGCAGCCCATGGGGGGGTCAGCCCCAGCATTTT. Residues: CASSPWGGQPQHF.

This chain joins TRBV5-5 and TRBJ1-2; D gene uncertain. Germline V lookup: CDR1 SGHKS, CDR2 YYEKEE (reference sequence). Trimming took off 3 bases at V and 0 bases at J, with 18 bases between the two ends. The CDR3 is made up of 17 amino acids. As DNA, the CDR3 is TGTGCCAGCAGCTCGGCCGACGGAGCGTTATCTAACTATGGCTACACCTTC. It encodes CASSSADGALSNYGYTF.

V and J are TRBV3-1 (or the pseudogene TRBV3-2) and TRBJ1-1; perhaps TRBD1 as D (6 bases). CDR1 is LGHDT and CDR2 is YNNKEL in the germline V gene (reference sequence). There are 13 residues in the CDR3. Trimming shortened V by 5 bases and J by 1 base, and 8 bases separated the two germline ends. CDR3 DNA sequence: TGTGCCAGCAGCGGACAGTGGAACACTGAAGCTTTCTTT. Translating gives CASSGQWNTEAFF.

The sample holds a few counts of this clone. CDR3 DNA: TGTGCCAGCAGTTACTCATTGGAGGGCCACGAGCAGTACTTC. Translated: CASSYSLEGHEQYF. The genes are TRBV6-5 and TRBJ2-7; tentatively, D is TRBD2 (6 bases). The CDR3 sequence is 14 residues long. Trimming took 0 bases from V and 5 from J, leaving 11 bases between them. CDR1 MNHEY and CDR2 SVGAGI come from the germline V gene.

The chain combines TRBV2 with TRBJ1-1; D perhaps matches TRBD1 (5 bases). V was pared by 4 bases and J by 11 bases, with 20 bases between. The CDR3 totals 14 residues. Germline assignment: CDR1 SNHLY and CDR2 FYNNEI. Here the CDR3 reads CASSVRRGLEEAFF. For the CDR3, the DNA is TGTGCCAGCAGTGTCCGACGGGGACTTGAAGAGGCTTTCTTT.

This chain connects TRBV2 to TRBJ1-1; the match to TRBD1 covers 11 bases. J was trimmed by 0 bases and V by 4 bases; bases with no gene match: 1. This CDR3 comprises 15 residues. CDR1 SNHLY and CDR2 FYNNEI come from the germline V gene. The DNA of the CDR3 is TGTGCCAGCAGTGGGGACAGGGGGATGAACACTGAAGCTTTCTTT. Its protein is CASSGDRGMNTEAFF.

The rearrangement joins TRBV9 to TRBJ1-1; D remains unclear. This CDR3 spans 13 amino acids. Germline CDR1 and CDR2: SGDLS and YYNGEE. V shed 0 bases and J shed 1 base, with 4 bases lying between them. CDR3 sequence (DNA): TGTGCCAGCAGCGTAGATAGGAACACTGAAGCTTTCTTT. This encodes CASSVDRNTEAFF.

This rearrangement joins TRBV10-3 to TRBJ2-7; the match to TRBD2 covers 7 bases. CDR3 size: 17 residues. Trimming removed 1 base from V and 4 bases from J; junction bases left unmatched: 13. The germline V gene has CDR1 ENHRY and CDR2 SYGVKD. The CDR3 DNA sequence: TGTGCCATCAGTGAGTACCCCGGAACTAGCGCTATATACGAGCAGTACTTC. Its translation is CAISEYPGTSAIYEQYF.

The chain combines TRBV27 with TRBJ2-7, with TRBD2 matching 7 bases. Trimming took 11 bases from V and 3 from J; bases not matched to a gene: 22. Germline V CDR1 and CDR2: MNHEY, SMNVEV (reference sequence). This CDR3 comprises 17 residues. CDR3 loop: CAVAVASGGRYIYEQYF. The CDR3 nucleotides are TGTGCCGTCGCCGTGGCTAGCGGAGGCCGTTACATCTACGAGCAGTACTTC.

The CDR3 reads CASSITGTGLNTEAFF. The CDR3 bases are TGTGCCAGTAGTATCACCGGGACAGGGCTAAACACTGAAGCTTTCTTT. The chain links TRBV19 to TRBJ1-1; 9 bases line up with TRBD1. The CDR3 has 16 residues. The germline CDR1 and CDR2 sequences are LNHDA and SQIVND (reference sequence). Trimming took 3 bases from V and 2 from J; bases not matched to a gene: 7.

V usage is TRBV30 and J usage is TRBJ1-2; 8 bases map to TRBD1. Losses at the gene ends were 2 bases for V and 2 bases for J; bases not matched to a gene: 7. The germline CDR1 and CDR2 sequences are GTSNPN and SVGIG (reference sequence). CDR3 length: 15 residues. The CDR3 DNA reads TGTGCCTGGAGTCCTCCGGACAGGGTAAACTATGGCTACACCTTC. Protein: CAWSPPDRVNYGYTF.

This clone is a singleton in its sample. This chain joins TRBV2 and TRBJ1-2; D possibly corresponds to TRBD1 (5 bases). Germline CDR1 and CDR2: SNHLY and FYNNEI. The CDR3 sequence is 12 residues long. V lost 8 bases to trimming and J lost 5 bases, with 12 bases between them. The CDR3 region is CASRRDSYGYTF. For the CDR3, the DNA is TGTGCCAGCCGGCGGGACTCATATGGCTACACCTTC.

The V and J genes are TRBV6-5 and TRBJ1-1; D is perhaps TRBD1 (5 bases). CDR3 length: 15 residues. CDR1 is MNHEY, CDR2 SVGAGI, per germline. Between the trimmed V and J ends, which lost 2 bases and 2 bases, there was a span of 12 bases. The CDR3 reads CASSYGRGRNTEAFF. DNA for the CDR3: TGTGCCAGCAGTTACGGGAGGGGCAGAAACACTGAAGCTTTCTTT.

This sequence joins TRBV29-1 and TRBJ1-1; 7 nucleotides line up with TRBD1. After removal of 8 bases from V and 0 bases from J, the junction contained 6 bases not matched to a gene. The CDR3 is 13 residues long. Germline V gene lookup returns CDR1 SQVTM and CDR2 ANQGSEA. CDR3 sequence reads: CSIKTGMNTEAFF. The CDR3 DNA reads as TGCAGCATCAAGACAGGGATGAACACTGAAGCTTTCTTT.

This clone appeared a few times. The rearrangement uses TRBV5-4 and TRBJ1-1, with 8 bases lining up with TRBD1. CDR1 is SGHNT and CDR2 is YYREEE in the germline V gene (reference sequence). The CDR3 has 14 residues. J gave up 2 bases and V 4 bases, and 4 bases lay outside the gene matches. CDR3 protein: CASSLGQDNTEAFF. The CDR3 DNA reads TGTGCCAGCAGCCTGGGACAGGATAACACTGAAGCTTTCTTT. Based on the CDR3 plus reference TRBV5-4 and TRBJ1-1, the full variable domain is ETGVTQSPTHLIKTRGQQVTLRCSSQSGHNTVSWYQQALGQGPQFIFQYYREEENGRGNFPPRFSGLQFPNYSSELNVNALELDDSALYLCASSLGQDNTEAFFGQGTRLTVV.

The chain joins TRBV20-1 to TRBJ2-5, with a possible D match to TRBD2 (6 bases). Germline V lookup: CDR1 DFQATT, CDR2 SNEGSKA (reference sequence). The CDR3 is made up of 11 amino acids. Trimming took 6 bases from V and 7 from J, leaving 12 bases between them. CDR3 in amino acids: CSAPAGGTQYF. The DNA for the CDR3 is TGCAGTGCCCCCGCCGGGGGGACCCAGTACTTC.

V gene TRBV18 combines with J gene TRBJ1-3; D remains unclear. The V and J ends lost 6 bases and 0 bases respectively, with 15 bases between them. The CDR3 length is 16 residues. The germline CDR1 and CDR2 sequences are KGHSH and LQKENI. CDR3 protein: CASSPSPLGSGNTIYF. Written as DNA, the CDR3 is TGTGCCAGCTCCCCCAGTCCGCTAGGCTCTGGAAACACCATATATTTT.

The chain recombines TRBV11-2 with TRBJ2-3; D not certain. The CDR3 is made up of 15 amino acids. V shed 1 base and J shed 0 bases, with 8 bases lying between them. Germline CDR1 is SGHAT and CDR2 is FQNNGV. CDR3 in amino acids: CASSLGAASTDTQYF. CDR3 bases: TGTGCCAGCAGCTTAGGGGCAGCTAGCACAGATACGCAGTATTTT.

This rearrangement joins TRBV6-5 to TRBJ1-2; D is unclear. Germline V lookup: CDR1 MNHEY, CDR2 SVGAGI. V was cut by 7 bases and J by 5 bases, with 14 bases left in between. This CDR3 contains 13 residues. The CDR3 nucleotides are TGTGCCAGCACCGAACCCGGGATATATGGCTACACCTTC. Amino acid sequence: CASTEPGIYGYTF.